The 23 T cell receptor beta chains given below trace back to one sample, sequenced in a study of CD8 T cells in ankylosing spondylitis. General observations from the study: What appeared characteristic of ankylosing spondylitis blood was a TCR beta motif of 7 or 8 highly homologous variants.

TCRdb itself ran the 5' RACE reads through MiXCR, one entry per CDR3 protein. The profile shows over 400,000 distinct CDR3 sequences, 25% to 30% of them singletons. Which antigens these TCRs recognize remains unknown. The specimen was blood, either unsorted or a sorted T cell fraction (not recorded which). The receptors shown here come from a male donor with ankylosing spondylitis.

This clonotype was seen a few times. The chain has TRBV12-3 or TRBV12-4 and TRBJ1-6, with D perhaps matching TRBD1 (5 bases). CDR3 length equals 17 residues. Trimming took off 2 bases at V and 7 bases at J, with 18 bases between the two ends. CDR3: CASSLKKAGPDNSPLHF. CDR3 DNA sequence: TGTGCCAGCAGTTTAAAGAAGGCAGGGCCGGACAATTCACCCCTCCACTTT.

This clonotype has a count of ten or more. The chain uses TRBV12-3 or TRBV12-4 and TRBJ1-4; no firm D call. The CDR3 is made up of 11 amino acids. Trimming left V 3 bases short and J 4 bases short, with 0 bases between. The CDR3 nucleotides read TGTGCCAGCAGTTTTAATGAAAAACTGTTTTTT. It is translated as CASSFNEKLFF.

The rearrangement joins TRBV5-1 to TRBJ1-3, with D maybe TRBD1 (5 bases). The CDR3 covers 16 residues. Germline V lookup: CDR1 SGHRS, CDR2 YFSETQ. V shed 0 bases and J shed 2 bases, with 12 bases lying between them. The CDR3 region has the DNA TGCGCCAGCAGCTTGGGGCAGGGAGGTACTGGAAACACCATATATTTT. Its translation: CASSLGQGGTGNTIYF.

The CDR3 region is CASSMTTSTDTQYF. The CDR3 region has the DNA TGTGCCAGCAGTATGACCACGAGCACAGATACGCAGTATTTT. This chain joins TRBV12-3 or TRBV12-4 and TRBJ2-3; D uncertain. This CDR3 has 14 amino acids. Trimming shortened V by 5 bases and J by 0 bases, and 9 bases separated the two germline ends.

J is TRBJ2-3 and V is TRBV29-1, with D possibly being TRBD1 or TRBD2 (6 bases each). V was cut by 7 bases and J by 4 bases, with 18 bases left in between. The V gene's germline CDR1 is SQVTM and CDR2 ANQGSEA. The CDR3 has 14 amino acids. The CDR3, as DNA: TGCAGCGCCTCCGGGGGCGGTGGCGCAGATACGCAGTATTTT. This translates into CSASGGGGADTQYF.

This clonotype was seen only a few times. CDR3 loop: CASSRQRAAQMNTEAFF. The CDR3 coding sequence is TGCGCCAGCAGCCGCCAGCGAGCAGCCCAGATGAACACTGAAGCTTTCTTT. This chain uses TRBV5-1 with TRBJ1-1; no clear D. V lost 4 bases and J lost 0, with 19 bases in between. The germline V gene encodes CDR1 SGHRS and CDR2 YFSETQ. CDR3 size: 17 residues.

The rearrangement uses TRBV27 and TRBJ1-2; D is uncertain. V lost 3 bases and J lost 5, with 19 bases in between. The CDR3 totals 16 residues. Germline V gene data show CDR1 as MNHEY and CDR2 as SMNVEV (reference sequence). CDR3 sequence (DNA): TGTGCCAGCAGTTTCGGACTGATTTCGACCTTTTATGGCTACACCTTC. It yields the protein CASSFGLISTFYGYTF.

This rearrangement joins TRBV11-2 to TRBJ2-1; 7 positions agree with TRBD2. V was clipped by 4 bases and J by 4 bases; unmatched bases: 10. The CDR3 covers 16 residues. Germline V gene lookup returns CDR1 SGHAT and CDR2 FQNNGV. CDR3 sequence: CASSSPTGTTYNEQFF. The DNA of the CDR3 is TGTGCCAGCAGCTCCCCAACCGGGACTACATACAATGAGCAGTTCTTC.

The sample holds many counts of this clonotype. The V and J genes are TRBV5-1 and TRBJ2-1; TRBD2 matches at 9 bases. J was trimmed by 2 bases and V by 0 bases; bases with no gene match: 9. Germline loops: CDR1 SGHRS, CDR2 YFSETQ. CDR3 size: 18 residues. DNA for the CDR3: TGCGCCAGCAGCTTGGCTGCTAGCGGGAAATCGCCCTACAATGAGCAGTTCTTC. This codes for CASSLAASGKSPYNEQFF.

This clonotype was observed a handful of times. The CDR3 reads CASSPAGSYNEQFF. CDR3 in DNA: TGTGCCAGCAGCCCTGCCGGCTCCTACAATGAGCAGTTCTTC. The J gene is TRBJ2-1, the V gene TRBV7-2; D is ambiguous. Germline CDR1 is SGHTA and CDR2 is FQGNSA. V dropped 5 bases and J dropped 0 bases, with 8 bases sitting between them. CDR3 length: 14 residues.

The chain combines TRBV19 with TRBJ2-5; D is possibly TRBD2 (6 bases). The germline gives CDR1 LNHDA, CDR2 SQIVND (reference sequence). V lost 5 bases and J lost 5, with 15 bases in between. The CDR3 runs to 14 residues. CDR3 nucleotide sequence: TGTGCCAGTAGTTTAATGGGACTTTTTGAGACCCAGTACTTC. Encoded protein: CASSLMGLFETQYF.

The rearrangement joins TRBV5-1 to TRBJ2-6; either TRBD1 or TRBD2 may fit D (5 bases each). Trimming took off 3 bases at V and 0 bases at J, with 13 bases between the two ends. Germline-derived CDR1 and CDR2 are SGHRS and YFSETQ. The CDR3 length is 17 residues. The chain's CDR3 is CASSSFLGVSGANVLTF. In DNA form, the CDR3 reads TGCGCCAGCAGCTCCTTTCTGGGGGTCTCTGGGGCCAACGTCCTGACTTTC.

This clonotype was counted between two and nine times. The chain is built from TRBV12-3 or TRBV12-4 and TRBJ1-5; TRBD1 agrees at 7 bases. V lost 6 bases, J lost 6 bases, and 8 bases stayed unmatched. This CDR3 has 14 residues. DNA of the CDR3: TGTGCCAGCAGCCTCCAGGGGGTGCTTCAGCCCCAGCATTTT. This translates into CASSLQGVLQPQHF.

In its sample, this clonotype was seen a few times. The chain couples TRBV12-3 or TRBV12-4 to TRBJ1-4; 7 bases match TRBD1. CDR3 length: 16 residues. J was trimmed by 1 base and V by 4 bases; bases with no gene match: 6. The CDR3 DNA is TGTGCCAGCAGTTCACAGGGGACAGAAACTAATGAAAAACTGTTTTTT. It translates to CASSSQGTETNEKLFF.

The chain links TRBV7-2 to TRBJ2-3; the match to TRBD2 covers 7 bases. The CDR3 is made up of 17 amino acids. Germline V lookup: CDR1 SGHTA, CDR2 FQGNSA. Trimming cost V 5 bases and J 3 bases; bases outside gene matches: 14. CDR3 nucleotide sequence: TGTGCCAGCAGCGTAATTTCGCTAGCGGTGACGACAGATACGCAGTATTTT. Amino acids: CASSVISLAVTTDTQYF. Together with reference TRBV7-2 and TRBJ2-3, the CDR3 gives the full variable domain: GAGVSQSPSNKVTEKGKDVELRCDPISGHTALYWYRQSLGQGLEFLIYFQGNSAPDKSGLPSDRFSAERTGGSVSTLTIQRTQQEDSAVYLCASSVISLAVTTDTQYFGPGTRLTVL.

V and J are TRBV24-1 and TRBJ2-5; maybe TRBD1 (5 bases). Germline V lookup: CDR1 KGHDR, CDR2 SFDVKD. This CDR3 spans 15 amino acids. Trimming cost V 3 bases and J 2 bases, with 12 bases left between them. The CDR3 nucleotides are TGTGCCACCAGTGATAGTCGACAGAAACAAGAGACCCAGTACTTC. Encoded protein: CATSDSRQKQETQYF.

This chain links TRBV14 with TRBJ2-7; D unclear. The V gene lost 4 bases and the J gene lost 7 bases, with 20 bases spanning the gap. Per germline, CDR1 SGHDN and CDR2 FVKESK. CDR3 length equals 15 residues. The CDR3 DNA is TGTGCCAGCAGCCCCCCACGGGTCCCCGGTGGAGAGCAGTACTTC. This encodes CASSPPRVPGGEQYF.

The chain is built from TRBV3-1 and TRBJ2-3; unclear D gene. The CDR3 covers 14 residues. Germline CDR1 reads LGHDT; CDR2 reads YNNKEL (reference sequence). V lost 3 bases and J lost 4, with 11 bases in between. The CDR3 bases are TGTGCCAGCAGCCAGGTCCGAGGAGCAGATACGCAGTATTTT. This sequence encodes CASSQVRGADTQYF.

The chain uses TRBV20-1 and TRBJ2-1; 7 bases fit TRBD2. J was trimmed by 1 base and V by 5 bases; bases with no gene match: 5. CDR1 is DFQATT, CDR2 SNEGSKA, per germline (reference sequence). The CDR3 is 14 residues long. The CDR3 nucleotides read TGCAGTGCTGGCGTAGCGGGTTCCTACAATGAGCAGTTCTTC. Translating gives CSAGVAGSYNEQFF.

This clonotype appeared a few times. J is TRBJ2-1 and V is TRBV12-3 or TRBV12-4, with TRBD2 matching over 8 bases. The CDR3 spans 15 residues. With V trimmed by 5 bases and J by 10 bases, 13 bases remained unmatched. CDR3 protein: CASSGATSEGLEQFF. In DNA, the CDR3 is TGTGCCAGCAGTGGAGCGACTAGCGAGGGATTAGAGCAGTTCTTC.

The chain links TRBV28 to TRBJ2-7; 8 nucleotides match TRBD2. The CDR3 contains 15 residues. The junction had 6 bases not matched to a gene; V was cut back by 5 bases and J by 0 bases. The germline gives CDR1 MDHEN, CDR2 SYDVKM. The CDR3 loop is CASSPGSGGSYEQYV. The CDR3 DNA reads TGTGCCAGCAGTCCCGGCAGCGGGGGCTCCTACGAGCAGTACGTC.

This clonotype turned up a few times. This chain links TRBV5-1 with TRBJ2-5, with a weak D call TRBD2 (6 bases). V lost 1 base to trimming and J lost 2 bases, with 12 bases between them. Germline V gene data show CDR1 as SGHRS and CDR2 as YFSETQ. CDR3 length: 15 residues. The CDR3 reads CASSLRASAQETQYF. CDR3 DNA sequence: TGCGCCAGCAGCTTGAGGGCTAGCGCGCAAGAGACCCAGTACTTC.

A few counts support this clonotype. V is TRBV20-1 and J is TRBJ2-1, with TRBD2 as a possible D gene (5 bases). This CDR3 spans 14 amino acids. CDR1 is DFQATT and CDR2 is SNEGSKA in the germline V gene (reference sequence). The ends were cut back, 6 bases at V and 8 bases at J, with 20 bases in the middle. CDR3 loop: CSADWTGVWDEQFF. CDR3 DNA sequence: TGCAGTGCCGACTGGACTGGCGTTTGGGATGAGCAGTTCTTC.